This TCR beta chain was recorded in a study of blood T cells in healthy people across ages. The CDR3 is 16 residues long. Trimming stripped 0 bases from V and 7 bases from J, with 19 bases between. Germline V gene sequence: CDR1 DFQATT, CDR2 SNEGSKA (reference sequence). Primed by a sample-barcoded 5' primer and a J-beta primer mix, a second PCR proceeded for about 7 to 12 cycles. A 12-random-nucleotide template-switch adaptor tagged each cDNA molecule. One entry per CDR3 protein, called by TCRdb with MiXCR from the 5' RACE reads. The sample consists of more than 1,400,000 distinct CDR3 sequences, around 39% of them appearing once. Study findings and constraints: TCR beta diversity per million T cells fell roughly linearly with age. Greater diversity and more naive CD4+ cells were seen in long-lived donors than in aged donors.

In its sample, this clonotype was seen a few times. Its antigen is not known. This receptor was identified in a woman aged 18-29 years in good health. This chain connects TRBV20-1 to TRBJ2-1; possibly TRBD2 for D (6 bases). The sequenced sample consisted of blood. This CDR3 reads CSAREAGTLHFNEQFF. The CDR3, as DNA: TGCAGTGCTAGAGAAGCCGGGACTCTACACTTTAATGAGCAGTTCTTC.